These 17 T cell receptor beta chains came from one sample sequenced in a study of identical twins. TCRdb itself ran the 5' RACE reads through MiXCR, one entry per CDR3 protein. The profile shows about 890,000 distinct CDR3 sequences, 9% to 15% of them singletons. These same data were also listed under a study on yellow fever vaccine responses in identical twins.

What was sequenced was PBMCs. Every receptor here comes from a woman between 18 and 30 years old in good health.

The chain employs TRBV11-2 and TRBJ2-1, with D perhaps TRBD1 (5 bases). This CDR3 contains 14 residues. The germline gives CDR1 SGHAT, CDR2 FQNNGV. The V end lost 6 bases, the J end lost 0 bases, and 9 bases lay between the germline ends. CDR3: CASSLQGSYNEQFF. The CDR3, as DNA: TGTGCCAGCAGTCTGCAGGGCTCCTACAATGAGCAGTTCTTC.

The sample holds a few counts of this clonotype. V and J are TRBV12-5 and TRBJ2-7; D is perhaps TRBD2 (6 bases). The V end was cut by 3 bases, the J end by 3 bases, with 12 bases between. CDR3 size: 14 residues. Germline CDR1 LGHNT, CDR2 FRNRAP. The CDR3 here is CASGLGGNFYEQYF. Here the CDR3 DNA reads TGTGCTAGTGGTTTAGGAGGGAATTTCTACGAGCAGTACTTC.

This sequence joins TRBV10-1 and TRBJ2-5, with 9 bases lining up with TRBD2. The germline V gene encodes CDR1 WNHNN and CDR2 SYGVQD (reference sequence). V trimming: 2 bases; J trimming: 5 bases; junction bases outside the gene matches: 3. The CDR3 sequence is 14 residues long. CDR3 amino acids: CASSEAGGSETQYF. CDR3 nucleotides: TGCGCCAGCAGTGAGGCGGGAGGGTCCGAGACCCAGTACTTC.

This clonotype was counted a few times. The rearrangement links TRBV11-1 to TRBJ2-6; 7 bases line up with TRBD1. Looked up from germline, CDR1 is SGHAT and CDR2 is FQDESV (reference sequence). Germline trimming cut 4 bases from V and 0 bases from J; bases unmatched to any gene: 15. The CDR3 loop spans 20 amino acids. The CDR3 coding sequence is TGTGCCAGCAGCTGGGCCCCGGGACAGATCCTTTTCTCTGGGGCCAACGTCCTGACTTTC. Protein sequence: CASSWAPGQILFSGANVLTF.

The chain is built from TRBV7-2 and TRBJ2-2, with D possibly being TRBD2 (5 bases). There are 17 residues in the CDR3. The germline CDR1 and CDR2 sequences are SGHTA and FQGNSA. V dropped 4 bases and J dropped 4 bases, with 19 bases sitting between them. The DNA of the CDR3 is TGTGCCAGCAGCTCGTGGTCCCGGGCGGGCGTCACCGGGGAGCTGTTTTTT. Translation gives CASSSWSRAGVTGELFF.

The chain carries TRBV7-3 and TRBJ2-2, with D possibly being TRBD2 (5 bases). The V and J ends lost 5 bases and 0 bases respectively, with 13 bases between them. There are 16 residues in the CDR3. Looked up from germline, CDR1 is SGHTA and CDR2 is FQGTGA. CDR3 DNA sequence: TGTGCCAGCAGCCTAGGGAGCGATCCGAACACCGGGGAGCTGTTTTTT. Amino acids: CASSLGSDPNTGELFF.

The V gene is TRBV6-1, the J gene TRBJ2-1; 10 bases align to TRBD2. This CDR3 region has 17 residues. CDR1 MNHNS and CDR2 SASEGT come from the germline V gene. V lost 2 bases and J lost 6; bases outside the gene matches: 10. In DNA form, the CDR3 reads TGTGCCAGCAGTGAAATCCAGATAGCGGGGGGCCGCAATGAGCAGTTCTTC. This encodes CASSEIQIAGGRNEQFF.

This clonotype was seen only a few times. This rearrangement joins TRBV19 to TRBJ2-5; no firm D call. Trimming left V 1 base short and J 1 base short, with 7 bases between. The germline CDR1 and CDR2 sequences are LNHDA and SQIVND (reference sequence). This CDR3 comprises 14 residues. The DNA of the CDR3 is TGTGCCAGTAGTATAGTTAACAGCCAAGAGACCCAGTACTTC. Translating gives CASSIVNSQETQYF.

This clonotype was recorded a few times. The chain recombines TRBV5-1 with TRBJ2-5, with D possibly matching TRBD2 (6 bases). The CDR3 is made up of 15 amino acids. Germline-derived CDR1 and CDR2 are SGHRS and YFSETQ. Trimming left V 4 bases short and J 5 bases short, with 18 bases between. The CDR3 is CASSMEGLLRETQYF. Here the CDR3 DNA reads TGCGCCAGCAGCATGGAGGGACTCCTACGGGAGACCCAGTACTTC.

This clonotype was observed at least ten times. The chain uses TRBV20-1 and TRBJ1-4; D perhaps matches TRBD1 (6 bases). CDR3 length equals 14 residues. V was trimmed by 6 bases and J by 5 bases, leaving 16 bases between them. Germline CDR1 DFQATT, CDR2 SNEGSKA (reference sequence). CDR3 nucleotides: TGCAGTGCCGACACAGGGACTTTAAATGAAAAACTGTTTTTT. Protein: CSADTGTLNEKLFF.

This clonotype was recorded many times. The rearrangement joins TRBV27 to TRBJ2-1, with D tentatively TRBD2 (5 bases). Germline CDR1 reads MNHEY; CDR2 reads SMNVEV (reference sequence). The CDR3 sequence is 16 residues long. Trimming pared 5 bases from V and 3 bases from J, leaving 17 bases between. CDR3 sequence: CASSALGGGLYNEQFF. DNA of the CDR3: TGTGCCAGCAGTGCCCTAGGTGGCGGACTCTACAATGAGCAGTTCTTC.

The genes are TRBV5-1 and TRBJ2-7; D is undetermined. Trimming pared 0 bases from V and 7 bases from J, leaving 20 bases between. Germline V gene sequence: CDR1 SGHRS, CDR2 YFSETQ. The CDR3 extends over 16 amino acids. CDR3 bases: TGCGCCAGCAGCTTGGATGTAGGGTCCCCGTTGGGGGAGCAGTACTTC. Translation: CASSLDVGSPLGEQYF.

The genes are TRBV20-1 and TRBJ1-2; D gene ambiguous. Germline V gene lookup returns CDR1 DFQATT and CDR2 SNEGSKA (reference sequence). V dropped 6 bases and J dropped 8 bases, with 19 bases sitting between them. The CDR3 sequence is 13 residues long. The CDR3 DNA reads TGCAGTGCCCCTCCACCGGGCCCCAACGGCTACACCTTC. This gives the protein CSAPPPGPNGYTF.

The gene calls are TRBV15 and TRBJ2-5; D not certain. Trimming shortened V by 2 bases and J by 1 base, and 5 bases separated the two germline ends. Germline CDR1 reads LNHNV; CDR2 reads YYDKDF (reference sequence). The CDR3 runs to 13 residues. The CDR3, as DNA: TGTGCCACCAGCAGACGAAGCCAAGAGACCCAGTACTTC. Its translation: CATSRRSQETQYF.

This chain links TRBV5-1 with TRBJ2-7, with 7 nucleotides matching TRBD1. V was clipped by 5 bases and J by 0 bases; unmatched bases: 8. Germline V gene data show CDR1 as SGHRS and CDR2 as YFSETQ. There are 15 residues in the CDR3. The DNA of the CDR3 is TGCGCCAGCAGGAGGGACAGCGAAAGCTCCTACGAGCAGTACGTC. It codes for CASRRDSESSYEQYV.

This clonotype was detected a few times. V and J are TRBV4-2 and TRBJ1-2; TRBD1 might be the D (5 bases). Trimming removed 1 base from V and 3 bases from J, with 12 bases in between. The CDR3 is 15 residues long. CDR1 and CDR2 (germline): LGHNA, YNFKEQ. The CDR3 sequence is CASSQVPGTHYGYTF. Here the CDR3 DNA reads TGTGCCAGCAGCCAAGTCCCAGGGACCCACTATGGCTACACCTTC.

The CDR3 region has the DNA TGTGCCAGCAGTCCCGCCAGTGTATGGGCCCAGCATTTT. It specifies CASSPASVWAQHF. The gene calls are TRBV28 and TRBJ1-5; D not certain. The CDR3 consists of 13 residues. CDR1 and CDR2 from the germline V gene are MDHEN and SYDVKM. Between the trimmed V and J ends, which lost 5 bases and 11 bases, there was a span of 16 bases.